The 15 T cell receptor beta chains listed next were all sequenced from one sample in a study of CD8 T cells in ankylosing spondylitis. TCRdb fed the 5' RACE reads into MiXCR, producing one record per CDR3 protein. Of roughly 230,000 distinct CDR3 sequences listed, around 8% are singletons. Sequenced: blood, either unsorted or a sorted T cell fraction (not recorded which). The receptors come from a female donor with ankylosing spondylitis or in good health (not recorded which).

This clonotype occurred many times. This chain links TRBV5-1 with TRBJ2-2, with 7 bases matching TRBD2. V lost 1 base to trimming and J lost 7 bases; unmatched junction nucleotides: 7. The CDR3 is 15 amino acids. Germline assignment: CDR1 SGHRS and CDR2 YFSETQ. The CDR3 here is CASSLTTSGIGELFF. For the CDR3, the DNA is TGCGCCAGCAGCTTGACGACGAGCGGGATCGGGGAGCTGTTTTTT.

Many counts were recorded for this clonotype. A read error may account for a junction end that differs from germline. The chain joins TRBV6-1 to TRBJ2-7, with 7 bases lining up with TRBD2. Germline CDR1 and CDR2: MNHNS and SASEGT. The CDR3 runs to 13 residues. The CDR3 spells CASSQAGPYEQYF. The CDR3 nucleotides read TGTGCCAGCAGTCAAGCGGGACCCTACGAGCAGTACTTC.

This clonotype was detected ten times or more. This chain joins TRBV18 and TRBJ1-1; D ambiguous. The V end lost 5 bases, the J end lost 2 bases, and 9 bases lay between the germline ends. This CDR3 is 13 amino acids long. Per germline, CDR1 KGHSH and CDR2 LQKENI. In DNA form, the CDR3 reads TGTGCCAGCTCATTAAGGAAAAACACTGAAGCTTTCTTT. It is translated as CASSLRKNTEAFF.

This clonotype was found many times. This sequence joins TRBV20-1 and TRBJ1-2; D is unclear. Deletions cut 4 bases from V and 8 bases from J, with 11 bases between. CDR3 length equals 11 residues. Germline V gene sequence: CDR1 DFQATT, CDR2 SNEGSKA (reference sequence). The CDR3 DNA is TGCAGTGCTAACCCCGGAGTAGGCTACACCTTC. Translated, it gives CSANPGVGYTF.

Ten or more counts support this clonotype. This chain links TRBV12-3 or TRBV12-4 with TRBJ2-2; D may be TRBD2 (5 bases). CDR3 size: 12 residues. The V gene lost 6 bases and the J gene lost 5 bases, with 7 bases spanning the gap. CDR3 amino acids: CASSSGTGELFF. CDR3 nucleotides: TGTGCCAGCAGCTCGGGGACCGGGGAGCTGTTTTTT.

The sample holds many counts of this clonotype. The chain links TRBV10-1 to TRBJ2-2, with TRBD2 as a possible D gene (6 bases). Trimming cost V 8 bases and J 4 bases, with 26 bases left between them. The length of the CDR3 is 18 residues. Germline CDR1 and CDR2: WNHNN and SYGVQD (reference sequence). CDR3 bases: TGCGCCAGCTCTCGGAGTGGTAGCGGTGCATGGGGCACCGGGGAGCTGTTTTTT. This gives the protein CASSRSGSGAWGTGELFF.

This clonotype was seen only a few times. For the CDR3, the DNA is TGTGCCAGTAGTATTGCGGGTGAGCAGTTCTTC. Amino acids: CASSIAGEQFF. The V gene is TRBV19, the J gene TRBJ2-1; D is possibly TRBD2 (5 bases). CDR3 length: 11 residues. Per the germline V gene, CDR1 is LNHDA and CDR2 is SQIVND (reference sequence). Trimming took off 3 bases at V and 9 bases at J, with 6 bases between the two ends.

This clonotype was counted many times. CDR3 sequence: CSGLGTPGSYEQYF. The CDR3 nucleotides are TGCAGCGGACTCGGGACTCCTGGCTCCTACGAGCAGTACTTC. The rearrangement uses TRBV29-1 and TRBJ2-7, with D possibly TRBD2 on 6 matching bases. The CDR3 length is 14 residues. Trimming left V 7 bases short and J 0 bases short, with 16 bases between. The V gene's germline CDR1 is SQVTM and CDR2 ANQGSEA.

At least ten counts were recorded for this clonotype. This chain joins TRBV12-3 or TRBV12-4 and TRBJ2-1; 10 bases map to TRBD2. V shed 5 bases, J shed 9 bases, and the junction held 10 bases outside the gene matches. This CDR3 comprises 15 residues. DNA of the CDR3: TGTGCCAGCAGTCTCGGACTAGCGGTCCGGGGTGAGCAGTTCTTC. It yields the protein CASSLGLAVRGEQFF.

This clonotype was observed many times. V and J are TRBV5-1 and TRBJ1-1; possible D gene TRBD1, 6 bases. The V end lost 0 bases, the J end lost 1 base, and 7 bases lay between the germline ends. The CDR3 is 14 amino acids. Germline assignment: CDR1 SGHRS and CDR2 YFSETQ. The CDR3 sequence is CASSLETGNTEAFF. The DNA of the CDR3 is TGCGCCAGCAGCTTGGAGACAGGGAACACTGAAGCTTTCTTT.

The sample holds many counts of this clonotype. The V and J genes are TRBV20-1 and TRBJ1-1, with TRBD1 identical over 10 bases. The CDR3 spans 16 residues. CDR1 is DFQATT, CDR2 SNEGSKA, per germline (reference sequence). With V trimmed by 6 bases and J by 0 bases, 10 bases remained unmatched. The CDR3 here is CSAPQGQGFMNTEAFF. CDR3 coding DNA: TGCAGTGCCCCCCAGGGACAGGGGTTCATGAACACTGAAGCTTTCTTT.

The table lists this clonotype with many counts. This chain joins TRBV18 and TRBJ1-2; 10 nucleotides align to TRBD1. Per germline, CDR1 KGHSH and CDR2 LQKENI. The CDR3 runs 16 residues. V lost 3 bases and J lost 5; bases outside the gene matches: 9. The CDR3 spells CASSPLDRGKEYGYTF. The CDR3 DNA sequence: TGTGCCAGCTCACCCCTGGACAGGGGGAAGGAGTATGGCTACACCTTC.

Comments on this clonotype: Compared with germline, one end of the junction differs, possibly owing to a read error. The V and J genes are TRBV12-3 or TRBV12-4 and TRBJ1-5; D remains unclear. The CDR3 sequence is 14 residues long. CDR3 nucleotide sequence: TGTACCAGCAGTTACGGGGTTTCCAATCAGCCCCAGCATTTT. This translates into CTSSYGVSNQPQHF.

This clonotype was seen many times. The chain uses TRBV6-2 or TRBV6-3 and TRBJ1-1; TRBD1 might be the D (5 bases). V was pared by 1 base and J by 6 bases, with 12 bases between. This CDR3 has 14 amino acids. CDR1 is MNHEY, CDR2 SVGEGT, per germline. Here the CDR3 DNA reads TGTGCCAGCAGTTACTTACAGGAGGGCGCTGAAGCTTTCTTT. Its translation: CASSYLQEGAEAFF.

As to this clonotype: A much larger clone differs by one base, so this may be a read error. The rearrangement links TRBV20-1 to TRBJ2-3; possibly TRBD1 for D (6 bases). V gave up 2 bases and J gave up 6 bases, with 21 bases separating them. Germline assignment: CDR1 DFQATT and CDR2 SNEGSKA (reference sequence). The length of the CDR3 is 16 residues. CDR3 DNA sequence: TGCAGTGCTAGATCCCAGGACAGTCAGATTTGGGATACGCAGTATTTT. This encodes CSARSQDSQIWDTQYF.